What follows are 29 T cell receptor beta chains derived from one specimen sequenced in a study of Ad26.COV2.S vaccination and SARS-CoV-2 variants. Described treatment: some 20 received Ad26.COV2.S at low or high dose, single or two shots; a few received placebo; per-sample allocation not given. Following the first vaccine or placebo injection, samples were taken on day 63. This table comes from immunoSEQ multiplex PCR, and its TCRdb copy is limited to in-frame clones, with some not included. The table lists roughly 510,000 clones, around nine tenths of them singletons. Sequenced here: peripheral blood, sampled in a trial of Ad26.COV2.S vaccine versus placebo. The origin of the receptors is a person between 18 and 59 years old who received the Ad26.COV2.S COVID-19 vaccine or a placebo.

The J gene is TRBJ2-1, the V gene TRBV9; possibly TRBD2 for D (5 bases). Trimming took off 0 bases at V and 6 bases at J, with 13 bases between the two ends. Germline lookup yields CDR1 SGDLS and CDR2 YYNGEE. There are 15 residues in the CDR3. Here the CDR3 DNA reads TGTGCCAGCAGCGTAGACGGGAATCTTCTCAATGAGCAGTTCTTC. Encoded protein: CASSVDGNLLNEQFF.

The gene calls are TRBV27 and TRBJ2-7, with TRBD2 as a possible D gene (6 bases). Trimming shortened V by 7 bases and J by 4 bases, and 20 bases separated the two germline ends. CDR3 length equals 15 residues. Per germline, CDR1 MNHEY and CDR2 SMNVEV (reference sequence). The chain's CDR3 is CASNRLGAGWYEQYF. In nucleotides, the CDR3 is TGTGCCAGCAACCGTCTCGGGGCGGGATGGTACGAGCAGTACTTC.

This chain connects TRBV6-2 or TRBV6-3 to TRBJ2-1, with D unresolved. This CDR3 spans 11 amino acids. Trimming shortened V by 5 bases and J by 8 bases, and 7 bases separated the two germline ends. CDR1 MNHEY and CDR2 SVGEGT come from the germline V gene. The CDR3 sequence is CASSQNYEQFF. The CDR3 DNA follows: TGTGCCAGCAGTCAAAATTATGAGCAGTTCTTC.

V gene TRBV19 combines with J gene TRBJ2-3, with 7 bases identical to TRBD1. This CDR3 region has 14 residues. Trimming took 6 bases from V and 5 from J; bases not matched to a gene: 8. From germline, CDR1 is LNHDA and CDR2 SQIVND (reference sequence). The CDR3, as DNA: TGTGCCAGTAGACGGACAGGCCAGGGAGATACGCAGTATTTT. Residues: CASRRTGQGDTQYF.

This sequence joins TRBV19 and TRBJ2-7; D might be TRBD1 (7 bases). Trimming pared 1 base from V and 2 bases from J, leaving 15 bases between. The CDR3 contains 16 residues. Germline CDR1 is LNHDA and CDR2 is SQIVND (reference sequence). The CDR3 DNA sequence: TGTGCCAGTAGTATAGGCGGGACAGACTTCACCTACGAGCAGTACTTC. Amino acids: CASSIGGTDFTYEQYF.

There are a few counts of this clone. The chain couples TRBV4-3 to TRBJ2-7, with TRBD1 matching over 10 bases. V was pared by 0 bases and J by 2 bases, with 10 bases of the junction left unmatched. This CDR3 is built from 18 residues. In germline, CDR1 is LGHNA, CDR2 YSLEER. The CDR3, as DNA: TGCGCCAGCAGCCAAGATCGCCTGGACAGGGGGAACACCTACGAGCAGTACTTC. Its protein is CASSQDRLDRGNTYEQYF.

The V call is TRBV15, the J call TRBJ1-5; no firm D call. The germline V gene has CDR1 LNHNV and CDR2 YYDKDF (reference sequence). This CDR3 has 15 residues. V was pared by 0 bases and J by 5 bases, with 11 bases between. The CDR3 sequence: CATSRDLREDQPQHF. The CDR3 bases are TGTGCCACCAGCAGAGATCTGAGGGAAGATCAGCCCCAGCATTTT.

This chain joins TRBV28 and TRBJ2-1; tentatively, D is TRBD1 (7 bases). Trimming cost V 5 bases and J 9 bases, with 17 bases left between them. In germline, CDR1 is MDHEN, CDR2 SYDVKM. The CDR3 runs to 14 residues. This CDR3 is CASSVGQGGSEQFF. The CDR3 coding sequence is TGTGCCAGCAGTGTCGGGCAGGGGGGAAGTGAGCAGTTCTTC.

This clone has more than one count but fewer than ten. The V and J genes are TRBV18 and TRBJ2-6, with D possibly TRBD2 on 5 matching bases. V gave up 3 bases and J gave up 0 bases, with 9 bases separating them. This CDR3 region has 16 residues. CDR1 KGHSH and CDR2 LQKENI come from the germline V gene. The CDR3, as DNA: TGTGCCAGCTCACCTATAGGAGGCTCTGGGGCCAACGTCCTGACTTTC. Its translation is CASSPIGGSGANVLTF.

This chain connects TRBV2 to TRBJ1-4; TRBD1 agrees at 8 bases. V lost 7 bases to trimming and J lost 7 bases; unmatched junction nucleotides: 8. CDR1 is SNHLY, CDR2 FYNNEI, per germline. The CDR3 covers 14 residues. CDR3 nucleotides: TGTGCCAGCAAGATGGACAGGGTAACTGAAAAACTGTTTTTT. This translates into CASKMDRVTEKLFF.

The CDR3 loop is CASSSGTSGLGADTQYF. The DNA of the CDR3 is TGCGCCAGCAGCTCCGGGACTAGCGGGCTCGGGGCAGATACGCAGTATTTT. The rearrangement uses TRBV5-1 and TRBJ2-3; 12 bases align to TRBD2. The CDR3 is made up of 17 amino acids. The V and J ends lost 3 bases and 4 bases, in that order; junction bases with no gene match: 9. Germline V gene sequence: CDR1 SGHRS, CDR2 YFSETQ.

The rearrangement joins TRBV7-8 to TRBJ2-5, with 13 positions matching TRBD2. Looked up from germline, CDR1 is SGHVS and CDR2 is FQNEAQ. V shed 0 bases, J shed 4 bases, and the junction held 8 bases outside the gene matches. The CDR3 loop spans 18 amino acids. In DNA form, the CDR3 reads TGTGCCAGCAGCTTAGCGGCGATCGGACTAGCGGGAGTAGAGACCCAGTACTTC. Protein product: CASSLAAIGLAGVETQYF. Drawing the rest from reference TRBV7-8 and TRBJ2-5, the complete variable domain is GAGVSQSPRYKVAKRGQDVALRCDPISGHVSLFWYQQALGQGPEFLTYFQNEAQLDKSGLPSDRFFAERPEGSVSTLKIQRTQQEDSAVYLCASSLAAIGLAGVETQYFGPGTRLLVL.

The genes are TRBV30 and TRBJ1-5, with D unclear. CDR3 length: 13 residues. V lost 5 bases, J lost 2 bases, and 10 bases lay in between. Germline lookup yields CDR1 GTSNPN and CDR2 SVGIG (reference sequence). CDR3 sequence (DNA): TGTGCCTGGGCTACGCGGGGCAATCAGCCCCAGCATTTT. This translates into CAWATRGNQPQHF.

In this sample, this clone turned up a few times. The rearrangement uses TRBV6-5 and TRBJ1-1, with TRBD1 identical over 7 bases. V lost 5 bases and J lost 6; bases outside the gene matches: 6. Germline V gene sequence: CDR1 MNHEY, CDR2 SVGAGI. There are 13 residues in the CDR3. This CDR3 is CASSRGTVSEAFF. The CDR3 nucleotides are TGTGCCAGCAGTCGAGGGACAGTCTCTGAAGCTTTCTTT.

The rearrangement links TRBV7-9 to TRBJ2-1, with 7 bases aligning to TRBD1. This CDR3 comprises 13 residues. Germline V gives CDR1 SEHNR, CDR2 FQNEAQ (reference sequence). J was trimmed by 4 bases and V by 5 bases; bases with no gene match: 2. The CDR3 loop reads CASSRGQYNEQFF. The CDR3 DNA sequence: TGTGCCAGCAGCCGGGGACAGTACAATGAGCAGTTCTTC.

This CDR3 reads CASSLDPGTNYGYTF. The CDR3 DNA is TGTGCCAGCAGCTTGGATCCAGGCACTAACTATGGCTACACCTTC. The V and J genes are TRBV5-5 and TRBJ1-2; D gene unclear. V shed 0 bases and J shed 0 bases, with 9 bases lying between them. Germline V gene sequence: CDR1 SGHKS, CDR2 YYEKEE (reference sequence). The CDR3 sequence is 15 residues long.

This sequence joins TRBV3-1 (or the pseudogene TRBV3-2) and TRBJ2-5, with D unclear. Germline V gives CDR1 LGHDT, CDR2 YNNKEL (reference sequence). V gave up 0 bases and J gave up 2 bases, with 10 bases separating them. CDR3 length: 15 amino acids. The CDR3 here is CASSQDHRPQETQYF. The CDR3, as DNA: TGTGCCAGCAGCCAAGATCATAGACCGCAAGAGACCCAGTACTTC.

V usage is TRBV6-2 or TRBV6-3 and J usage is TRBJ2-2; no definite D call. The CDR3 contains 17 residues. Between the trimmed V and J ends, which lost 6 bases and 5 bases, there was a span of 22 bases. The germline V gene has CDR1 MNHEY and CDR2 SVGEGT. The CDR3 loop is CASSSALSGWGTGELFF. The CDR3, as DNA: TGTGCCAGCAGCTCCGCACTCTCCGGGTGGGGAACCGGGGAGCTGTTTTTT.

CDR3 in DNA: TGTGCCAGCAGTACCTGGGGGGGAGGGGAGACCCAGTACTTC. Amino acid sequence: CASSTWGGGETQYF. The chain has TRBV27 and TRBJ2-5, with 7 bases lining up with TRBD2. V trimming: 5 bases; J trimming: 5 bases; junction bases outside the gene matches: 8. In germline, CDR1 is MNHEY, CDR2 SMNVEV (reference sequence). The CDR3 totals 14 residues.

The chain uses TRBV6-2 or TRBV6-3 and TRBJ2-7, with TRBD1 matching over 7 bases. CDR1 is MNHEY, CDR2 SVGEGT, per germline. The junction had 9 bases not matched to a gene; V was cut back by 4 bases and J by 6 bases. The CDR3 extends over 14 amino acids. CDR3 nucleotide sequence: TGTGCCAGCAGTTCCCCGCAAAGGGGGCTCGAGCAGTACTTC. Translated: CASSSPQRGLEQYF.

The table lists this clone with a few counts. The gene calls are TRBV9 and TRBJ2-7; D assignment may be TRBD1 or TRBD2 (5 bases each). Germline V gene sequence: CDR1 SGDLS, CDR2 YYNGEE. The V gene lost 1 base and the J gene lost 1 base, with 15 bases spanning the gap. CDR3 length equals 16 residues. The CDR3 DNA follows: TGTGCCAGCAGCGTATCCCCTACCTGGGGGTCCTACGAGCAGTACTTC. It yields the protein CASSVSPTWGSYEQYF.

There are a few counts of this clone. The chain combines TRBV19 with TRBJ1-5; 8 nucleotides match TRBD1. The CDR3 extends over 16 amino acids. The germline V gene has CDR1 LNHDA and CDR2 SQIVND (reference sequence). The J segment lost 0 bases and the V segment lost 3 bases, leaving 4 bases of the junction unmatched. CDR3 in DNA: TGTGCCAGTAGTATCGACAGGGGACGTAGCAATCAGCCCCAGCATTTT. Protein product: CASSIDRGRSNQPQHF. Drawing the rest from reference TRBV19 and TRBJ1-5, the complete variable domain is DGGITQSPKYLFRKEGQNVTLSCEQNLNHDAMYWYRQDPGQGLRLIYYSQIVNDFQKGDIAEGYSVSREKKESFPLTVTSAQKNPTAFYLCASSIDRGRSNQPQHFGDGTRLSIL.

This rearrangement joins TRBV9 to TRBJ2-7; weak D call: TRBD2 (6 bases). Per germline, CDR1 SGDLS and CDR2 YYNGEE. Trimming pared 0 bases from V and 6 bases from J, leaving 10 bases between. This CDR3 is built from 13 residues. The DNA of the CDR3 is TGTGCCAGCAGCGTAGGGGGTAGCGGCGAGCAGTACTTC. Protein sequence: CASSVGGSGEQYF.

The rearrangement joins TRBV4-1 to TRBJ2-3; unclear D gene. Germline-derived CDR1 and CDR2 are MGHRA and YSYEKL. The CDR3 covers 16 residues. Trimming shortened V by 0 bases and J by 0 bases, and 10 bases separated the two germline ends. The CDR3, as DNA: TGCGCCAGCAGCCAAGAAAGTGTCCTTAGCACAGATACGCAGTATTTT. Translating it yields CASSQESVLSTDTQYF.

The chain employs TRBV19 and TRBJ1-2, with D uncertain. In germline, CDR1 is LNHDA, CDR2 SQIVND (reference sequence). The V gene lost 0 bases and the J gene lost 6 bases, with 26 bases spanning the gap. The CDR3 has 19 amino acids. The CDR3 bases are TGTGCCAGTAGTATAGACCCCCCTGCGGCCTGGGGAGGGCAGAATGGCTACACCTTC. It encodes CASSIDPPAAWGGQNGYTF.

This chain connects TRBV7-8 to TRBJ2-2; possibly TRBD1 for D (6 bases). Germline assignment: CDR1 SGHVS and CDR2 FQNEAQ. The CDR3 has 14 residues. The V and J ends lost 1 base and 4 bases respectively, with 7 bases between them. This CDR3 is CASSLVGGTGELFF. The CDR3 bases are TGTGCCAGCAGCTTAGTAGGGGGCACCGGGGAGCTGTTTTTT.

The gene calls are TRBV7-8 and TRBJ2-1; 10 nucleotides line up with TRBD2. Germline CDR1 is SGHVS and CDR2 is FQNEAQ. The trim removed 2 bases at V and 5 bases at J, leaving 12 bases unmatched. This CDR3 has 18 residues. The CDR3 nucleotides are TGTGCCAGCAGCTTACGGCAGTCAGCGGGAGGGCAGGACAATGAGCAGTTCTTC. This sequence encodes CASSLRQSAGGQDNEQFF.

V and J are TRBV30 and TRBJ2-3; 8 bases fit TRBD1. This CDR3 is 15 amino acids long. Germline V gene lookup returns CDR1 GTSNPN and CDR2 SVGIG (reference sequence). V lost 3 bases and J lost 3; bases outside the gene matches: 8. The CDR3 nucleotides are TGTGCCTGGAGGGGCCAGGGGGCTGGGACAGATACGCAGTATTTT. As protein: CAWRGQGAGTDTQYF.

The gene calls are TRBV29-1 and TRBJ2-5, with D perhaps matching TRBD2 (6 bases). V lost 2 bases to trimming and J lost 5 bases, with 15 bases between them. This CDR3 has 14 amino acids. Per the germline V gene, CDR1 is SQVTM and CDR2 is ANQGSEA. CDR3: CSVEFGRGWETQYF. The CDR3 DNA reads TGCAGCGTTGAATTCGGCCGGGGGTGGGAGACCCAGTACTTC.